The entry below gives a single T cell receptor beta chain sequence along with its context. Its antigen is unknown. Per-nucleotide qualities are absent, and no much larger clonotype sits a single base away. The donors were some 39 Caucasian individuals from Russia, aged about 6 to 95 years, who were systemically healthy. Each donor gave 8 to 10 milliliters of peripheral blood, drawn into EDTA-treated Vacutainer tubes. Ficoll-Paque density-gradient centrifugation was used to isolate PBMCs, with at least 6.5 million obtained per sample. Trizol reagent was used to extract total RNA from the PBMCs, yielding at least 5 micrograms per sample. Naive CD45RAhigh/CD27high T cell percentages were measured by flow cytometry on a PBMC aliquot from every donor. Library generation was performed with 5' RACE. Sequencing took place on an Illumina HiSeq 2500. A second 7 to 11 cycle PCR used a sample-barcoded 5' primer and a J-beta primer mix. Each TCR beta cDNA molecule received a unique molecular identifier from a template-switch 5' adaptor carrying 12 random nucleotides. At least 3 million CDR3-containing paired-end reads were obtained from each sample. The Mint cDNA synthesis kit, primed by a TRBC-specific oligonucleotide, was used to synthesize first-strand cDNA from all RNA. After uracil-DNA glycosylase treatment, a first 18-cycle PCR used universal primers M1SS and BC2_uni_R on all cDNA. In the source study's methods: Normalization of each sample was performed by random selection of 1 million high-quality reads, each carrying a distinct molecular identifier. Instead of being binned into consensus sequences, reads with shared molecular identifiers were discarded. MiTCR, set to a Q25 quality threshold and the strictest error-elimination algorithm, was used for CDR3 identification, clonotype clustering and error correction. A nonparametric unseen species model using Euler transformation provided a lower-bound estimate of total TCR beta diversity. TCRdb ran its own pipeline on the public reads, namely fastp trimming at Q25 and MiXCR clone calling, and kept in-frame beta chains. One record per CDR3 amino acid sequence lists the most common genes and DNA. Clone size and V and J calls follow TCRdb, not the original study. The sample table holds roughly 800,000 distinct CDR3 sequences, of which 20% to 25% were seen once. Roughly 3.8% of the sample belongs to the ten largest clones.

Relative to germline, V is missing 5 bases and J is missing 0 bases, with 4 bases of the junction outside any gene match. The CDR3 runs 14 residues from the cysteine to the phenylalanine. Only CDR3 DNA remains: 42 bases, in frame from the first base. Via the germline V gene (reference sequence), CDR1 is DFQATT and CDR2 SNEGSKA. The data are from a study of blood T cells in healthy people across ages (dated by TCRdb to the mid-2010s). At the level of the whole study: In model experiments, template switching captured roughly one uniquely barcoded TCR beta cDNA molecule for every two T cells. To track age-related changes in TCR beta repertoire diversity, the study relied on deep sequencing normalized with unique cDNA molecular identifiers. The donors were divided into four age groups: young (average approximately 17 years), middle-aged (around 37), aged (approximately 64) and long-lived (roughly 82). Two additional independent replicas of 1 million unique cDNA reads from the same blood draw were analyzed for two donors (one aged 18 to 30 and one aged 80 or older).

General study outcomes and caveats: There was a strong correlation between observed TCR beta diversity and the percentage of naive T cells measured by flow cytometry. Total diversity estimates from one million sequenced T cells were considered lower bounds and underestimates. Because the CMV infection status of the donors was unknown, age-related changes in expanded clonotypes may potentially have been confounded. Since profiling was done on bulk unsorted PBMCs, naive and antigen-experienced compartments could not be conclusively compared. As age increased, observed TCR beta diversity per million T cells dropped in a roughly linear way, and a significant reduction was already evident by age approximately 40. Compared with the aged group, more naive CD4+ T cells, fewer expanded clones and increased TCR diversity were shown by the long-lived group, suggesting age selection.

The same sample was also used in a study of T cells of mothers and their children. The other study reports the following: Donors were nine systemically healthy Caucasian individuals: three mothers and their six children. cDNA synthesis consumed the entire amount of extracted RNA, loaded at around 1.5 ug RNA in each 15 ul reaction. Sample barcodes and 2-4 random nucleotides were added via the M1S primer in the second PCR. Over 8 million TCR beta CDR3 reads came from each mother, compared with a few million reads from each child. Thymic selection shapes the output of TCR recombination in a similar way in related and unrelated pairs, and inherited differences have a minor effect. Related mother-child pairs always showed normalized repertoire overlap that was slightly higher than in unrelated mother-child pairs, though the difference was never significant. No persistent microchimeric T cell clones were detected, at a sensitivity of approximately 100 clones per million clonotypes. The study used deep NGS to compare TCR beta repertoires of mothers and children, seeking features distinguishing related mother-child pairs from unrelated individuals. On average, the children were approximately 11 +/- 4 years old, while the mothers were approximately 40 +/- 4 years old. After adapters were ligated using NEBNext reagents, the libraries underwent 100+100 nt paired-end sequencing on an Illumina HiSeq 2000. To avoid cross-contamination, the mother libraries and the child libraries were prepared a month apart and sequenced in separate runs. For each donor, somewhere between about 500,000 and 2,300,000 distinct TCR beta clonotypes were identified. Naive TCR beta clonotypes were estimated from low-frequency clonotypes matched to each donor's FACS-determined naive share, without sorting.

This TCR derives from a boy between 5 and 17 years old in good health. The material sequenced was blood. The rearranged chain carries TRBV20-1 and TRBJ2-1, and TRBD1 aligns with 7 junction nucleotides. The nucleotide sequence reads TGCAGTGCTTCGGGACAGAGCTCCTACAATGAGCAGTTCTTC. Translated, it reads CSASGQSSYNEQFF.